A single T cell receptor beta chain is shown here with its context. Its antigen is not known. This entry belongs to a study of response to subunit inactivated influenza vaccine. TCRdb recomputed calls from the RT-PCR reads with MiXCR, one row per CDR3 protein. Of roughly 550,000 distinct CDR3 sequences listed, around 21% are singletons. The ends were cut back, 4 bases at V and 5 bases at J, with 10 bases in the middle. Per the germline V gene, CDR1 is SGHRS and CDR2 is YFSETQ. CDR3 length equals 12 residues. Study findings and constraints: New T cells are recruited in small numbers by each seasonal influenza vaccination, according to the authors' suggestion.

The same specimen was also included in a second study, on T cells expressing NK-cell markers. That study reports: As the method of synthesis, 5'RACE template switching with UMIs yielded TCR beta cDNA. All TCR beta repertoires analysed originated from sorted CD3+CD56+NKG2C+, CD3+CD56+NKG2C- and CD3+CD56-NKG2C+ T cells. HCMV seropositivity characterized most of the eight sequenced donors, and seronegativity one. With an anti-gamma-delta TCR antibody, sorting in several experiments was kept to alpha-beta TCR T cells.

The material sequenced was CD4+ T cells sorted from PBMCs, taken 12 days after vaccination. This chain links TRBV5-1 with TRBJ2-7, with D perhaps TRBD1 (6 bases). The TCR was taken from a man between 50 and 59 years old who received an inactivated influenza vaccine. CDR3 loop: CASSTGQNEQYF. CDR3 sequence (DNA): TGCGCCAGCAGCACCGGACAGAACGAGCAGTACTTC.